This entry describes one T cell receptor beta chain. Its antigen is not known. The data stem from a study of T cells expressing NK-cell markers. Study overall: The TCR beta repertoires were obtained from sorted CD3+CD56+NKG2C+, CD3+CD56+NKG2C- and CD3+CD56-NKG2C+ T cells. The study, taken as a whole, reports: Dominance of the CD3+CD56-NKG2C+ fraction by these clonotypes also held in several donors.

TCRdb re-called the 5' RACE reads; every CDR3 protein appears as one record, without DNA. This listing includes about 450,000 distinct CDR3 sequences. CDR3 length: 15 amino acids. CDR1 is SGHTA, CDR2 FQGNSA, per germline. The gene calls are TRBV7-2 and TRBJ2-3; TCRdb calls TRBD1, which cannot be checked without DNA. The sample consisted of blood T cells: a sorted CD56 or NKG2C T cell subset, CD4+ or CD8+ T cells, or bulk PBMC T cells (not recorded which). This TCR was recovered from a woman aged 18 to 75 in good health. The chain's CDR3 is CASSPRSRGTDTQYF.